The T cell receptor beta chain under discussion was sequenced for a study of early T cells in non-severe SARS-CoV-2 infection. About the research overall: The sequenced material was bulk RNA from unsorted whole blood, and its chains were unpaired. Study-level results: The study's VDJdb matching favored anti-spike CD8 responses and missed private and CD4 specificities.

Attachment of unique molecular identifiers was made to individual cDNA molecules. TCRdb reanalysed the 5' RACE reads using MiXCR and keeps one entry per CDR3 protein. The repertoire consists of around 27,000 distinct CDR3 sequences, with around 4% occurring once and the leading ten covering around 8.2%. The V gene end was trimmed by 2 bases and the J gene end by 7 bases; junction bases not matched to a gene: 4. This CDR3 has 13 residues. Germline CDR1 and CDR2: MNHEY and SVGAGI. This clonotype was observed many times. The target antigen is unknown. This TCR was sampled from an adult who was a healthcare worker with PCR-confirmed SARS-CoV-2 infection or an uninfected control (not recorded which). This chain uses TRBV6-5 with TRBJ1-2, with 7 nucleotides matching TRBD1. Sample: whole blood. CDR3 region: CASSYRGQSGYTF. The CDR3 DNA sequence: TGTGCCAGCAGTTACAGGGGGCAAAGTGGCTACACCTTC.